Detailed here is one T cell receptor beta chain. Its matching antigen is unknown. The data stem from a study of molecular identifiers for immune sequencing clone quantification. General study findings and limits: Among 800,000 to 1,000,000 naive cells, as was reported, spiked Jurkat TCR RNA from one cell was detectable. Over 99% of effector molecules, yet under 1% of naive-cell molecules, were held by clones above 20 RNA copies.

This CDR3 comprises 17 residues. Looked up from germline, CDR1 is LNHDA and CDR2 is SQIVND (reference sequence). Trimming pared 5 bases from V and 0 bases from J, leaving 19 bases between. The authors sorted naive CD8 T cells as CD8+CD4-CCR7+CD45RA+. Both previously described methods and listed TCR primers were employed to make bulk TCR libraries. TCRdb independently ran MiXCR on the PCR reads; one entry per CDR3 protein. This table holds 60,000 to 70,000 distinct CDR3 sequences, 15% to 20% found once. Sequencing input: naive CD8+ T cells from blood, with Jurkat cell RNA spiked in. Subset in this sample: FACS-sorted CD8+CD4-CCR7+CD45RA+ naive T cells. This chain uses TRBV19 with TRBJ1-1; possibly TRBD1 for D (5 bases). The TCR originated in a human donor in good health. Some libraries in this study had Jurkat cell RNA spiked in. The CDR3 DNA is TGTGCCAGTAGTGAACCGTTGGGGGAGAAAGTGAACACTGAAGCTTTCTTT. This encodes CASSEPLGEKVNTEAFF.